Listed here are 28 T cell receptor beta chains from one sample, sequenced in a study of CD4 T cells in relation to SARS-CoV-2 and coronaviruses. These receptors have no known antigen. Before the COVID-19 pandemic, during about 2010-2018, CD4+ T cells were taken from unexposed donors. CD4+ T cells were isolated from the cells after around 10 days of culture. This table comes from immunoSEQ multiplex PCR, and its TCRdb copy is limited to in-frame clones, with some not included. This sample yields about 28,000 clones, of which roughly 69% are seen a single time; around 21% belongs to the top ten. The source material was CD4+ T cells from PBMCs, cultured in vitro. Every receptor here comes from a human donor in good health.

The chain has TRBV5-1 and TRBJ1-6; 7 bases line up with TRBD1. The CDR3 sequence is 15 residues long. CDR1 SGHRS and CDR2 YFSETQ come from the germline V gene. V dropped 0 bases and J dropped 6; count of bases not matched to a gene: 3. DNA of the CDR3: TGCGCCAGCAGCTTGGAGGGACAGAGTAATTCACCCCTCCACTTT. Its protein product is CASSLEGQSNSPLHF.

This chain links TRBV29-1 with TRBJ2-7; D might be TRBD1 (5 bases). Germline values: CDR1 SQVTM, CDR2 ANQGSEA. The CDR3 is made up of 12 amino acids. The V end was cut by 4 bases, the J end by 0 bases, with 7 bases between. CDR3 coding DNA: TGCAGCGTTGGACAGAACTCCTACGAGCAGTACTTC. It is translated as CSVGQNSYEQYF.

This clone was counted once. The rearrangement joins TRBV30 to TRBJ2-4, with D hard to call. CDR3 length equals 14 residues. CDR1 and CDR2 from the germline V gene are GTSNPN and SVGIG (reference sequence). Trimming left V 3 bases short and J 0 bases short, with 9 bases between. The CDR3 bases are TGTGCCTGGAGCCCTGGCCTAGCCAAAAACATTCAGTACTTC. Amino acids: CAWSPGLAKNIQYF.

The chain carries TRBV6-5 and TRBJ2-7, with D tentatively TRBD1 or TRBD2 (5 bases each). The CDR3 is 15 amino acids. Germline V gene sequence: CDR1 MNHEY, CDR2 SVGAGI. Trimming removed 6 bases from V and 2 bases from J, with 17 bases in between. The CDR3 spells CASRLAGTEPYEQYF. CDR3 coding DNA: TGTGCCAGCAGACTCGCCGGGACCGAACCCTACGAGCAGTACTTC.

The chain couples TRBV9 to TRBJ1-1; the D gene is possibly TRBD1 (5 bases). This CDR3 region has 14 residues. V lost 2 bases and J lost 0, with 8 bases in between. Germline V gene lookup returns CDR1 SGDLS and CDR2 YYNGEE. The CDR3 sequence: CASSVGRMNTEAFF. DNA of the CDR3: TGTGCCAGCAGCGTGGGACGCATGAACACTGAAGCTTTCTTT. The full variable domain, its missing parts supplied by reference TRBV9 and TRBJ1-1, is DSGVTQTPKHLITATGQRVTLRCSPRSGDLSVYWYQQSLDQGLQFLIQYYNGEERAKGNILERFSAQQFPDLHSELNLSSLELGDSALYFCASSVGRMNTEAFFGQGTRLTVV.

This sequence joins TRBV6-2 or TRBV6-3 and TRBJ1-1, with D possibly being TRBD1 (6 bases). The V end lost 3 bases, the J end lost 4 bases, and 15 bases lay between the germline ends. Germline CDR1 is MNHEY and CDR2 is SVGEGT. The CDR3 length is 15 residues. The CDR3 DNA reads as TGTGCCAGCAGTTATGGGGCAGGGGAGACCACTGAAGCTTTCTTT. Encoded protein: CASSYGAGETTEAFF.

This clone was observed a handful of times. The rearrangement links TRBV6-6 to TRBJ2-1; D unclear. In germline, CDR1 is MNHNY, CDR2 SVGAGI (reference sequence). CDR3 length equals 14 residues. The V gene lost 2 bases and the J gene lost 8 bases, with 13 bases spanning the gap. The DNA of the CDR3 is TGTGCCAGCAGTTACGTCCCACCGGTCCATGAGCAGTTCTTC. Translation gives CASSYVPPVHEQFF.

This rearrangement joins TRBV10-1 to TRBJ2-2; 9 bases are a match to TRBD1. The CDR3 runs to 14 residues. In germline, CDR1 is WNHNN, CDR2 SYGVQD (reference sequence). The V gene end was trimmed by 3 bases and the J gene end by 7 bases; junction bases not matched to a gene: 3. DNA of the CDR3: TGCGCCAGCAGTGAAGACAGGGGGATCGGGGAGCTGTTTTTT. Its translation is CASSEDRGIGELFF.

CDR3: CASSYKAGTGNTIYF. The DNA of the CDR3 is TGTGCCAGCAGTTACAAGGCGGGAACCGGAAACACCATATATTTT. This chain connects TRBV6-5 to TRBJ1-3, with D unresolved. Trimming stripped 2 bases from V and 4 bases from J, with 12 bases between. The CDR3 spans 15 residues. The V gene's germline CDR1 is MNHEY and CDR2 SVGAGI.

The chain is built from TRBV6-5 and TRBJ2-2, with 8 bases lining up with TRBD2. The CDR3 is made up of 16 amino acids. CDR1 is MNHEY and CDR2 is SVGAGI in the germline V gene. The V segment lost 2 bases and the J segment 6 bases; nucleotides outside the gene matches: 8. The CDR3 loop reads CASSYLGRARPGELFF. The CDR3 region has the DNA TGTGCCAGCAGTTACCTCGGGAGGGCCCGCCCCGGGGAGCTGTTTTTT.

This chain connects TRBV19 to TRBJ1-1; a weak D match, TRBD1 (5 bases). Germline V gives CDR1 LNHDA, CDR2 SQIVND (reference sequence). V was cut by 4 bases and J by 11 bases, with 23 bases left in between. The CDR3 consists of 15 residues. This CDR3 reads CASSRWAREGQGAFF. DNA of the CDR3: TGTGCCAGTAGTAGATGGGCCCGGGAGGGGCAGGGTGCTTTCTTT.

J is TRBJ2-2 and V is TRBV29-1; D gene unclear. The CDR3 is 14 residues long. The V gene's germline CDR1 is SQVTM and CDR2 ANQGSEA. Deletions cut 4 bases from V and 3 bases from J, with 12 bases between. CDR3 coding DNA: TGCAGCGTTGGCTACCAGACGGACACCGGGGAGCTGTTTTTT. Protein product: CSVGYQTDTGELFF.

The V call is TRBV11-3, the J call TRBJ2-3; 9 bases match TRBD2. Germline V gene data show CDR1 as SGHNT and CDR2 as YENEEA. This CDR3 has 18 amino acids. Trimming at V came to 1 base and at J to 2 bases, leaving 10 bases not matched to a gene. CDR3 region: CASSLGWPAGGATDTQYF. The CDR3 region has the DNA TGTGCCAGCAGCTTAGGATGGCCAGCGGGGGGAGCCACAGATACGCAGTATTTT. The complete variable domain, with remaining parts taken from reference TRBV11-3 and TRBJ2-3, reads EAGVVQSPRYKIIEKKQPVAFWCNPISGHNTLYWYLQNLGQGPELLIRYENEEAVDDSQLPKDRFSAERLKGVDSTLKIQPAELGDSAVYLCASSLGWPAGGATDTQYFGPGTRLTVL.

J is TRBJ1-1 and V is TRBV7-9; possible D gene TRBD1, 5 bases. The V gene's germline CDR1 is SEHNR and CDR2 FQNEAQ (reference sequence). The length of the CDR3 is 14 residues. V lost 3 bases to trimming and J lost 7 bases, with 15 bases between them. The CDR3 protein is CASSLAGGLFEAFF. For the CDR3, the DNA is TGTGCCAGCAGCTTGGCCGGGGGACTTTTTGAAGCTTTCTTT.

V usage is TRBV30 and J usage is TRBJ2-5, with 8 bases that match TRBD1. The V gene end was trimmed by 1 base and the J gene end by 1 base; junction bases not matched to a gene: 5. This CDR3 is 15 amino acids long. The V gene's germline CDR1 is GTSNPN and CDR2 SVGIG (reference sequence). CDR3 coding DNA: TGTGCCTGGAGTGGGGGACAGGACACCCAAGAGACCCAGTACTTC. It yields the protein CAWSGGQDTQETQYF.

This chain links TRBV10-2 with TRBJ2-3, with TRBD1 matching 10 bases. Germline loops: CDR1 WSHSY, CDR2 SAAADI. J gave up 5 bases and V 2 bases, and 4 bases lay outside the gene matches. CDR3 size: 15 residues. The CDR3 nucleotides read TGCGCCAGCAGTGAGCCGGGACAGGGGAAAGATACGCAGTATTTT. It is translated as CASSEPGQGKDTQYF.

This clone has only one observation. The chain is built from TRBV18 and TRBJ2-1; 7 nucleotides agree with TRBD2. This CDR3 region has 14 residues. Germline loops: CDR1 KGHSH, CDR2 LQKENI. Unmatched junction bases numbered 6, after V lost 3 bases and J lost 7 bases. CDR3 DNA: TGTGCCAGCTCACCGGCTCTAGCGGAGAATGAGCAGTTCTTC. Its translation is CASSPALAENEQFF.

The V call is TRBV5-4, the J call TRBJ1-2; D perhaps matches TRBD1 (6 bases). The V and J ends lost 2 bases and 9 bases respectively, with 14 bases between them. Germline-derived CDR1 and CDR2 are SGHNT and YYREEE (reference sequence). The CDR3 length is 13 residues. CDR3 DNA: TGTGCCAGCAGCTTTGGACAGTCTGGGAGCTACACCTTC. Its protein product is CASSFGQSGSYTF.

The chain joins TRBV5-1 to TRBJ2-3; 7 bases agree with TRBD2. Germline-derived CDR1 and CDR2 are SGHRS and YFSETQ. The V segment lost 7 bases and the J segment 2 bases; nucleotides outside the gene matches: 16. CDR3 length equals 17 residues. CDR3 in amino acids: CASCMLATGGTTDTQYF. The CDR3 DNA reads TGCGCCAGCTGTATGCTTGCGACGGGAGGAACCACAGATACGCAGTATTTT.

The rearrangement joins TRBV7-9 to TRBJ1-6; D unclear. The germline CDR1 and CDR2 sequences are SEHNR and FQNEAQ (reference sequence). The CDR3 has 15 amino acids. V gave up 1 base and J gave up 6 bases, with 10 bases separating them. In DNA form, the CDR3 reads TGTGCCAGCAGCTTAGGCCCGGGCCCTAATTCACCCCTCCACTTT. It specifies CASSLGPGPNSPLHF.

The V call is TRBV30, the J call TRBJ2-1; D unclear. From germline, CDR1 is GTSNPN and CDR2 SVGIG (reference sequence). CDR3 length: 18 residues. Trimming took 3 bases from V and 4 from J, leaving 25 bases between them. The CDR3 nucleotides are TGTGCCTGGAGGCCGAGTCTACAGCTGCCTCAATTTTACAATGAGCAGTTCTTC. Protein: CAWRPSLQLPQFYNEQFF. Combining the CDR3 with reference TRBV30 and TRBJ2-1 gives the whole variable domain SQTIHQWPATLVQPVGSPLSLECTVEGTSNPNLYWYRQAAGRGLQLLFYSVGIGQISSEVPQNLSASRPQDRQFILSSKKLLLSDSGFYLCAWRPSLQLPQFYNEQFFGPGTRLTVL.

Here the CDR3 reads CASSIYSYEQYF. The CDR3 bases are TGTGCCAGCAGCATATATTCCTACGAGCAGTACTTC. V and J are TRBV13 and TRBJ2-7, with D hard to call. CDR1 is PRHDT, CDR2 FYEKMQ, per germline (reference sequence). The V end was cut by 5 bases, the J end by 1 base, with 6 bases between. The CDR3 covers 12 residues.

The rearrangement links TRBV27 to TRBJ2-1, with a weak D call TRBD1 (6 bases). This CDR3 is built from 19 residues. V lost 4 bases to trimming and J lost 0 bases, with 22 bases between them. Germline values: CDR1 MNHEY, CDR2 SMNVEV (reference sequence). The CDR3 sequence: CASSSSRDISYSSYNEQFF. The CDR3 DNA is TGTGCCAGCAGTTCATCCCGGGACATTTCGTACAGCTCCTACAATGAGCAGTTCTTC.

This clone is a singleton in its sample. This chain connects TRBV29-1 to TRBJ2-7; 9 bases fit TRBD2. Trimming took 6 bases from V and 7 from J; bases not matched to a gene: 10. Germline-derived CDR1 and CDR2 are SQVTM and ANQGSEA. This CDR3 has 13 residues. This chain's CDR3 is CSVSTSGRGEQYF. As DNA, the CDR3 is TGCAGCGTCTCGACTAGCGGAAGAGGGGAGCAGTACTTC.

The V and J genes are TRBV9 and TRBJ2-2; the D call may be TRBD1 or TRBD2 (5 bases each). Per germline, CDR1 SGDLS and CDR2 YYNGEE. Trimming pared 0 bases from V and 3 bases from J, leaving 12 bases between. This CDR3 has 16 amino acids. The CDR3 is CASSVAIGDHTGELFF. The CDR3 coding sequence is TGTGCCAGCAGCGTAGCAATTGGGGACCACACCGGGGAGCTGTTTTTT.

This clone was counted a single time. The V gene is TRBV30, the J gene TRBJ1-6; D possibly corresponds to TRBD1 (5 bases). The germline gives CDR1 GTSNPN, CDR2 SVGIG (reference sequence). The CDR3 is 16 residues long. The V gene lost 3 bases and the J gene lost 5 bases, with 17 bases spanning the gap. For the CDR3, the DNA is TGTGCCTGGAGAGACAGTAGGATTAAAGATAATTCACCCCTCCACTTT. Translated, it gives CAWRDSRIKDNSPLHF.

This clone appeared a few times. The rearrangement joins TRBV5-1 to TRBJ2-1; possible D gene TRBD1, 6 bases. CDR3 length equals 15 residues. The ends were cut back, 4 bases at V and 8 bases at J, with 19 bases in the middle. Germline loops: CDR1 SGHRS, CDR2 YFSETQ. CDR3 coding DNA: TGCGCCAGCAGCATGACAGGTCCGCCCCTGGATGAGCAGTTCTTC. It encodes CASSMTGPPLDEQFF.

This chain links TRBV7-2 with TRBJ1-3; 7 bases agree with TRBD1. V was clipped by 4 bases and J by 4 bases; unmatched bases: 7. The CDR3 contains 15 residues. Germline V gives CDR1 SGHTA, CDR2 FQGNSA. Here the CDR3 reads CASSYLARGGNTIYF. Here the CDR3 DNA reads TGTGCCAGCAGCTACCTAGCCAGGGGGGGAAACACCATATATTTT.